This passage covers 22 T cell receptor beta chains from one sample sequenced in a study of blood T cell repertoires in COVID-19. This table comes from immunoSEQ multiplex PCR, and its TCRdb copy is limited to in-frame clones, with some not included. The repertoire includes 450,000 or so clones, about 92% of them detected once, and about 0.6% sits in the top ten. Material: PBMCs or T cells enriched from blood (not recorded which). The source of these receptors is a man aged 18-30 years who had recovered from COVID-19.

This sequence joins TRBV5-1 and TRBJ1-3; no clear D. From germline, CDR1 is SGHRS and CDR2 YFSETQ. There are 15 residues in the CDR3. V was cut by 2 bases and J by 2 bases, with 11 bases left in between. CDR3: CASSLNLGAGNTIYF. The DNA for the CDR3 is TGCGCCAGCAGCTTAAATCTCGGGGCTGGAAACACCATATATTTT.

The chain is built from TRBV2 and TRBJ2-7; TRBD2 matches 8 bases. The CDR3 length is 15 residues. The V gene end was trimmed by 3 bases and the J gene end by 1 base; junction bases not matched to a gene: 5. CDR1 and CDR2 from the germline V gene are SNHLY and FYNNEI. The CDR3 DNA reads TGTGCCAGCAGTGAGGGCGGGGGGTCATCCTACGAGCAGTACTTC. It specifies CASSEGGGSSYEQYF.

The V and J genes are TRBV28 and TRBJ1-2; perhaps TRBD1 as D (6 bases). Germline V gene sequence: CDR1 MDHEN, CDR2 SYDVKM. The V end was cut by 3 bases, the J end by 2 bases, with 13 bases between. This CDR3 comprises 15 residues. CDR3 loop: CASSFPIGTNYGYTF. In DNA, the CDR3 is TGTGCCAGCAGTTTCCCTATAGGGACAAACTATGGCTACACCTTC.

V and J are TRBV12-3 or TRBV12-4 and TRBJ1-5; no firm D call. The CDR3 totals 12 residues. V lost 4 bases and J 7 bases, leaving 8 bases between the germline ends. The CDR3 loop is CASSYPGQPQHF. The CDR3 DNA reads TGTGCCAGCAGTTACCCGGGGCAGCCCCAGCATTTT.

The chain combines TRBV2 with TRBJ2-3, with 9 bases identical to TRBD2. Per the germline V gene, CDR1 is SNHLY and CDR2 is FYNNEI. This CDR3 spans 13 amino acids. Trimming took 7 bases from V and 12 from J; bases not matched to a gene: 11. The CDR3 coding sequence is TGTGCCAGCACCTCGACTAGCGGCTATCGTCAGTATTTT. Residues: CASTSTSGYRQYF.

This clone was seen a few times. V and J are TRBV4-1 and TRBJ1-3; D gene uncertain. V lost 0 bases, J lost 4 bases, and 10 bases lay in between. The CDR3 is 15 residues long. Germline V gene lookup returns CDR1 MGHRA and CDR2 YSYEKL. Here the CDR3 reads CASSQEGTLGNTIYF. The CDR3 DNA reads as TGCGCCAGCAGCCAAGAGGGCACTTTGGGAAACACCATATATTTT.

CDR3 bases: TGTGCCAGCTCAGCCTCCTCGGCGGGAGTCCACAATGAGCAGTTCTTC. Translating it yields CASSASSAGVHNEQFF. This sequence joins TRBV18 and TRBJ2-1; 7 bases fit TRBD2. Germline-derived CDR1 and CDR2 are KGHSH and LQKENI. After removal of 5 bases from V and 5 bases from J, the junction contained 12 bases not matched to a gene. The CDR3 loop spans 16 amino acids.

The genes are TRBV28 and TRBJ2-5; TRBD2 might be the D (5 bases). The ends were cut back, 2 bases at V and 9 bases at J, with 16 bases in the middle. CDR1 is MDHEN, CDR2 SYDVKM, per germline. The CDR3 length is 14 residues. CDR3 bases: TGTGCCAGCAGTTTAGGAAAGCGGTCCTTGGCCCAGTACTTC. Protein: CASSLGKRSLAQYF.

This chain connects TRBV5-5 to TRBJ1-1; maybe TRBD1 (6 bases). Germline loops: CDR1 SGHKS, CDR2 YYEKEE (reference sequence). The CDR3 loop spans 13 amino acids. The V gene lost 0 bases and the J gene lost 10 bases, with 13 bases spanning the gap. DNA for the CDR3: TGTGCCAGCAGCTTGGGGACACAGGGTACAGCTTTCTTT. Translation gives CASSLGTQGTAFF. The entire variable domain, with the rest obtained from reference TRBV5-5 and TRBJ1-1, is as follows: DAGVTQSPTHLIKTRGQQVTLRCSPISGHKSVSWYQQVLGQGPQFIFQYYEKEERGRGNFPDRFSARQFPNYSSELNVNALLLGDSALYLCASSLGTQGTAFFGQGTRLTVV.

This clone was counted a single time. The chain couples TRBV2 to TRBJ2-1; 12 bases fit TRBD2. The J segment lost 10 bases and the V segment lost 9 bases, leaving 7 bases of the junction unmatched. This CDR3 is built from 13 residues. Germline CDR1 and CDR2: SNHLY and FYNNEI. Written as DNA, the CDR3 is TGTGCCAGAAGACTAGCGGGGGTAAGGGAGCAGTTCTTC. Translated, it gives CARRLAGVREQFF.

For the CDR3, the DNA is TGTGCCAGCAGCCCTAGGGACTTGAAAGATACGCAGTATTTT. Translating it yields CASSPRDLKDTQYF. The chain is built from TRBV5-4 and TRBJ2-3, with D perhaps matching TRBD2 (6 bases). V lost 4 bases and J lost 5, with 14 bases in between. CDR3 size: 14 residues. Looked up from germline, CDR1 is SGHNT and CDR2 is YYREEE (reference sequence).

This chain links TRBV12-3 or TRBV12-4 with TRBJ1-1; the D is unclear. Trimming took 3 bases from V and 4 from J, leaving 6 bases between them. This CDR3 has 12 amino acids. CDR3 coding DNA: TGTGCCAGCAGTTTGGTGGCCACTGAAGCTTTCTTT. It specifies CASSLVATEAFF.

The J gene is TRBJ2-3, the V gene TRBV5-4, with D possibly being TRBD2 (6 bases). V gave up 0 bases and J gave up 0 bases, with 11 bases separating them. The CDR3 has 16 residues. From germline, CDR1 is SGHNT and CDR2 YYREEE (reference sequence). In DNA, the CDR3 is TGTGCCAGCAGCTTGGGGGGGAGGAGGAGCACAGATACGCAGTATTTT. This codes for CASSLGGRRSTDTQYF.

The chain links TRBV5-1 to TRBJ1-1; TRBD1 might be the D (6 bases). The CDR3 covers 16 residues. Looked up from germline, CDR1 is SGHRS and CDR2 is YFSETQ. Trimming shortened V by 0 bases and J by 0 bases, and 12 bases separated the two germline ends. Here the CDR3 reads CASSLDRVSMNTEAFF. The CDR3 DNA reads TGCGCCAGCAGCTTGGACAGGGTGTCCATGAACACTGAAGCTTTCTTT.

This sequence joins TRBV28 and TRBJ1-2; possibly TRBD1 for D (6 bases). The CDR3 has 13 residues. Trimming took 6 bases from V and 4 from J, leaving 12 bases between them. Germline CDR1 reads MDHEN; CDR2 reads SYDVKM. CDR3 protein: CASRLGQLYGYTF. The CDR3 bases are TGTGCCAGCAGACTCGGACAGCTCTATGGCTACACCTTC.

The chain is built from TRBV3-1 (or the pseudogene TRBV3-2) and TRBJ1-6; the D is unclear. Germline V gene sequence: CDR1 LGHDT, CDR2 YNNKEL (reference sequence). CDR3 length: 14 residues. The ends were cut back, 2 bases at V and 8 bases at J, with 10 bases in the middle. The CDR3 bases are TGTGCCAGCAGCCAAACGGGGTATTATTCACCCCTCCACTTT. It specifies CASSQTGYYSPLHF.

Note on this clone: Different DNA sequences within this sample yield the same CDR3. This chain uses TRBV5-1 with TRBJ1-5; TRBD1 matches at 8 bases. Germline lookup yields CDR1 SGHRS and CDR2 YFSETQ. This CDR3 contains 13 residues. V shed 0 bases, J shed 7 bases, and the junction held 0 bases outside the gene matches. CDR3 sequence (DNA): TGCGCCAGCAGCTTGGACAGGGGGCAGCCCCAGCATTTT. Residues: CASSLDRGQPQHF.

V usage is TRBV28 and J usage is TRBJ2-7; TRBD1 is a possible D gene (5 bases). The CDR3 is 15 residues long. Trimming took 7 bases from V and 2 from J, leaving 18 bases between them. Germline V CDR1 and CDR2: MDHEN, SYDVKM. CDR3: CASTLPRGATYEQYF. In DNA form, the CDR3 reads TGTGCCAGCACCCTCCCTCGTGGGGCTACCTACGAGCAGTACTTC.

This sequence joins TRBV21-1 and TRBJ2-7; the table assigns TRBD2, which was not confirmed against the DNA. TRBV21-1 is deemed a pseudogene. This CDR3 is 15 amino acids long. The DNA of the CDR3 is TGTGCCAGCAGCACGACCAAAGCCACTACCTACGAGCAGTACTTC. Protein sequence: CASSTTKATTYEQYF.

The CDR3 sequence: CSVEDYGRHTDTQYF. The CDR3 DNA sequence: TGCAGCGTTGAAGATTACGGGAGGCACACAGATACGCAGTATTTT. This chain links TRBV29-1 with TRBJ2-3; 7 nucleotides agree with TRBD2. J lost 2 bases, V lost 0 bases, and 5 bases had no gene match. The CDR3 contains 15 residues. The germline V gene has CDR1 SQVTM and CDR2 ANQGSEA.

This clone showed up just once. The CDR3 here is CASSGDRMGGYTF. The CDR3 DNA reads as TGTGCCAGCAGTGGGGACAGGATGGGTGGCTACACCTTC. J is TRBJ1-2 and V is TRBV2; 8 positions match TRBD1. Germline V gene sequence: CDR1 SNHLY, CDR2 FYNNEI. Trimming at V came to 4 bases and at J to 7 bases, leaving 5 bases not matched to a gene. This CDR3 comprises 13 residues.

The genes are TRBV27 and TRBJ1-1; D perhaps matches TRBD1 (5 bases). Germline V gene lookup returns CDR1 MNHEY and CDR2 SMNVEV (reference sequence). V shed 6 bases and J shed 5 bases, with 19 bases lying between them. This CDR3 has 15 residues. The CDR3 sequence: CASSIQAGGSTEAFF. The CDR3 DNA is TGTGCCAGCAGCATCCAGGCGGGGGGTTCTACTGAAGCTTTCTTT.